The clone carrying this T cell receptor beta chain occurred a few times. Everyone who took part was about 18 to 90 years old, and they came from 24 US areas. Participants were placed into cohorts based on the clinical history they reported. Profiled with immunoSEQ multiplex PCR; TCRdb holds only in-frame clones, not every one. The sample lists 150,000 to 200,000 clones, about four fifths occurring once. The CDR3 covers 17 residues. The trim removed 4 bases at V and 1 base at J, leaving 7 bases unmatched. Germline CDR1 MGHRA, CDR2 YSYEKL. This record belongs to a study of blood T cell repertoires in COVID-19. Study-wide background: Acute and convalescent COVID-19 samples came from the United States, Italy and Spain. Nucleic acid was either cDNA or gDNA, and it came from T cells, B-cell-depleted T cells, or PBMCs.

V is TRBV4-1 and J is TRBJ2-3; 11 bases align to TRBD2. The material sequenced was PBMCs or T cells enriched from blood (not recorded which). The clonotype originates from a man aged 50-59 years who had recovered from COVID-19. CDR3 coding DNA: TGCGCCAGCAGCCCGATCTTAGCGGGAGGGGGCACAGATACGCAGTATTTT. Protein: CASSPILAGGGTDTQYF.